Listed below are T cell receptor beta chains from one sample, sequenced in a study of shared clonotypes between healthy human individuals. This table comes from immunoSEQ multiplex PCR, and its TCRdb copy is limited to in-frame clones, with some not included. This table holds about 1.5 million clones, around 97% found once. The sample consisted of naive CD4+ T cells sorted from blood. The receptors shown here come from a man aged 25-45 years in good health. The CDR3 runs from the conserved cysteine through the conserved F or W. D genes are given only for firm matches. Size tells how often a clone was seen (once, few, many) or the class of an expanded clone, and some rows leave it out.

J	size	D	V	CDR3	DNA
TRBJ2-2	NA	NA	TRBV27	CASGRTGYTGELFF	TGTGCCAGCGGCCGTACAGGGTACACCGGGGAGCTGTTTTTT
TRBJ1-1	NA	NA	TRBV27	CASSLLAGTKTEAFF	TGTGCCAGCAGTTTATTAGCGGGCACTAAGACTGAAGCTTTCTTT
TRBJ2-1	once	TRBD2	TRBV6-5	CAPAAGGGYNEQFF	TGTGCCCCCGCAGCGGGAGGTGGCTACAATGAGCAGTTCTTC
TRBJ1-1	NA	NA	TRBV30	CAWIAGPYTEAFF	TGTGCCTGGATCGCAGGGCCATACACTGAAGCTTTCTTT
TRBJ2-7	NA	TRBD2	TRBV6-1	CASSEATGLAGVHEQYF	TGTGCCAGCAGTGAAGCAACGGGACTAGCGGGAGTCCACGAGCAGTACTTC
TRBJ1-4	NA	NA	TRBV18	CASSAGQTATNEKLFF	TGTGCCAGCTCAGCTGGACAGACTGCAACTAATGAAAAACTGTTTTTT
TRBJ1-1	NA	NA	TRBV11-2	CASSLDNGGGRAFF	TGTGCCAGCAGCTTAGATAATGGGGGAGGGCGAGCTTTCTTT
TRBJ2-7	NA	TRBD2	TRBV5-1	CASSSGLAGGYEQYF	TGCGCCAGCAGCTCGGGACTAGCGGGAGGGTACGAGCAGTACTTC
TRBJ1-1	NA	NA	TRBV7-9	CASSLVGNTEAFF	TGTGCCAGCAGCTTAGTAGGGAACACTGAAGCTTTCTTT
TRBJ2-2	NA	NA	TRBV10-1	CASSERITGELFF	TGCGCCAGCAGTGAGCGCATAACCGGGGAGCTGTTTTTT
TRBJ2-4	few	NA	TRBV18	CASSPPGARNIQYF	TGTGCCAGCTCACCCCCTGGAGCGAGAAACATTCAGTACTTC
TRBJ1-3	NA	NA	TRBV19	CASGSGNTIYF	TGTGCCAGTGGGTCCGGAAACACCATATATTTT
TRBJ2-1	NA	NA	TRBV6-6	CASSFIVADYYNEQFF	TGTGCCAGCAGTTTCATCGTAGCGGACTACTACAATGAGCAGTTCTTC
TRBJ1-1	NA	TRBD1	TRBV7-3	CASSLTTGVTEAFF	TGTGCCAGCAGCTTAACGACAGGGGTAACTGAAGCTTTCTTT
TRBJ2-7	NA	TRBD2	TRBV10-3	CAISESGTSFYYEQYF	TGTGCCATCAGTGAGTCTGGGACTAGCTTTTACTACGAGCAGTACTTC
TRBJ2-7	NA	NA	TRBV28	CASSLSPYEQYF	TGTGCCAGCAGTTTAAGTCCCTACGAGCAGTACTTC
TRBJ1-5	NA	NA	TRBV2	CASSDEGHQPQHF	TGTGCCAGCAGTGATGAGGGCCATCAGCCCCAGCATTTT
TRBJ1-2	once	TRBD1	TRBV5-1	CASRATWAGGNYTF	TGCGCCAGCAGGGCAACATGGGCAGGGGGAAACTACACCTTC
TRBJ2-6	once	NA	TRBV7-2	CASSLNVRSSGANVLTF	TGTGCCAGCAGCTTAAACGTCCGAAGCTCTGGGGCCAACGTCCTGACTTTC
TRBJ2-1	NA	TRBD2	TRBV27	CASSSPQRTSGIRGNEQFF	TGTGCCAGCAGTTCCCCCCAACGGACTAGCGGGATTCGAGGCAATGAGCAGTTCTTC
TRBJ2-7	NA	NA	TRBV15	CAAGRGRIYEQYF	TGTGCCGCCGGACGGGGGCGGATCTACGAGCAGTACTTC
TRBJ1-2	NA	NA	TRBV28	CASSSPSQVTGYTF	TGTGCCAGCAGTTCCCCATCTCAGGTTACAGGCTACACCTTC
TRBJ2-7	NA	NA	TRBV5-4	CASSFGGESYEQYF	TGTGCCAGCAGCTTTGGTGGAGAATCCTACGAGCAGTACTTC
TRBJ2-1	NA	NA	TRBV5-6	CASSFRENEQFF	TGTGCCAGCAGCTTTCGGGAGAATGAGCAGTTCTTC
TRBJ2-5	NA	NA	TRBV14	CASSQDLGALGETQYF	TGTGCCAGCAGCCAAGATCTGGGGGCTCTTGGGGAGACCCAGTACTTC
TRBJ2-1	NA	NA	TRBV5-1	CASSSGLDRGEQFF	TGCGCCAGCAGCTCGGGTCTCGATCGGGGTGAGCAGTTCTTC
TRBJ2-1	NA	NA	TRBV9	CASSPRVAGINEQFF	TGTGCCAGCAGCCCCCGGGTGGCGGGTATAAATGAGCAGTTCTTC
TRBJ2-5	NA	NA	TRBV5-4	CASSPEGFQETQYF	TGTGCCAGCAGCCCCGAGGGGTTCCAAGAGACCCAGTACTTC
TRBJ2-7	once	NA	TRBV7-3	CASSSNVPSSGSYEQYF	TGTGCCAGCAGCTCTAATGTCCCCAGCTCGGGCTCCTACGAGCAGTACTTC
TRBJ2-7	NA	NA	TRBV9	CASSAQGTGEQYF	TGTGCCAGCAGCGCACAGGGTACGGGCGAGCAGTACTTC
TRBJ2-2	NA	NA	TRBV15	CATSRDKGLSRELFF	TGTGCCACCAGCAGAGATAAGGGTCTTTCTAGGGAGCTGTTTTTT
TRBJ2-7	NA	TRBD2	TRBV5-1	CASSLGLAGVVYEQYF	TGCGCCAGCAGCTTGGGACTAGCGGGAGTGGTGTACGAGCAGTACTTC
TRBJ1-2	NA	NA	TRBV6-1	CASSEVATIYGYTF	TGTGCCAGCAGTGAAGTAGCCACTATCTATGGCTACACCTTC
TRBJ2-5	NA	NA	TRBV27	CASSLWGETQYF	TGTGCCAGCAGTTTATGGGGGGAGACCCAGTACTTC
TRBJ1-1	NA	NA	TRBV5-1	CASSVGSPDTEAFF	TGCGCCAGCAGCGTCGGCTCCCCGGACACTGAAGCTTTCTTT
TRBJ1-2	NA	NA	TRBV7-8	CASSRHVFTKTYGYTF	TGTGCCAGCAGCCGGCATGTGTTTACAAAGACCTATGGCTACACCTTC
TRBJ2-5	NA	TRBD2	TRBV5-1	CASSLPAGGLGQETQYF	TGCGCCAGCAGCTTACCAGCGGGAGGGCTCGGGCAAGAGACCCAGTACTTC
TRBJ2-7	NA	TRBD2	TRBV30	CAWGGLAYEQYF	TGTGCCTGGGGGGGACTAGCCTACGAGCAGTACTTC
TRBJ1-1	NA	NA	TRBV15	CATSRDDSRGTEAFF	TGTGCCACCAGCAGAGATGATTCGCGAGGGACTGAAGCTTTCTTT
TRBJ1-3	NA	TRBD1	TRBV5-1	CASSSTGRTGGNTIYF	TGCGCCAGCAGCTCGACAGGGCGGACGGGAGGAAACACCATATATTTT
TRBJ2-3	NA	TRBD2	TRBV10-3	CAIRRGPGLAGEGSTDTQYF	TGTGCCATCAGGAGGGGCCCAGGACTAGCGGGAGAAGGCTCCACAGATACGCAGTATTTT
TRBJ1-2	NA	NA	TRBV7-9	CASSLIRGGSRNYGYTF	TGTGCCAGCAGTTTGATAAGAGGGGGGTCGCGGAACTATGGCTACACCTTC
TRBJ2-5	NA	TRBD1	TRBV7-9	CAGRATGEETQYF	TGTGCCGGACGGGCCACAGGGGAAGAGACCCAGTACTTC
TRBJ2-4	NA	TRBD1	TRBV18	CASSRPGTGNIQYF	TGTGCCAGCTCACGCCCTGGGACAGGTAACATTCAGTACTTC
TRBJ2-2	NA	NA	TRBV5-1	CASSRAGTNTGELFF	TGCGCCAGCAGTCGGGCAGGAACGAACACCGGGGAGCTGTTTTTT
TRBJ2-7	once	NA	TRBV19	CASSIDSAGSRYEQYF	TGTGCCAGTAGTATAGACTCCGCAGGGTCTAGGTACGAGCAGTACTTC
TRBJ2-1	NA	TRBD2	TRBV14	CASSSRREFPYNEQFF	TGTGCCAGCAGCTCGAGGCGGGAGTTCCCCTACAATGAGCAGTTCTTC
TRBJ1-1	once	NA	TRBV11-1	CASSLIPRGGLDTEAFF	TGTGCCAGCAGCTTAATTCCACGGGGCGGGTTGGACACTGAAGCTTTCTTT
TRBJ2-7	NA	NA	TRBV18	CASSPVELSYEQYF	TGTGCCAGCTCACCAGTGGAACTCTCCTACGAGCAGTACTTC
TRBJ2-5	NA	NA	TRBV14	CASSHHPPETQYF	TGTGCCAGCAGCCATCACCCCCCGGAGACCCAGTACTTC
TRBJ2-7	NA	TRBD1	TRBV7-2	CASSLDGTAYYEQYF	TGTGCCAGCAGCTTAGACGGGACAGCCTACTACGAGCAGTACTTC
TRBJ2-2	NA	NA	TRBV7-7	CASSDARNTGELFF	TGTGCCAGCAGCGACGCGAGGAACACCGGGGAGCTGTTTTTT
TRBJ2-1	NA	TRBD2	TRBV4-3	CASSLGLAGSYNEQFF	TGCGCCAGCAGCCTGGGACTAGCGGGATCCTACAATGAGCAGTTCTTC
TRBJ2-7	NA	TRBD2	TRBV6-1	CASSLAEPYEQYF	TGTGCCAGCAGCCTAGCGGAACCGTACGAGCAGTACTTC